This is a list of T cell receptor beta chains from one sample in a study of cytomegalovirus exposure and HLA in healthy donors. Profiled with immunoSEQ multiplex PCR; TCRdb holds only in-frame clones, not every one. The data show over 95,000 clones, 65% to 80% seen once. The sequencing sample was made of PBMCs. The receptors derive from a middle-aged man in good health and CMV-seropositive. Each CDR3 is given with its conserved first and last residue.

CDR3aa: CASSSRQGSYEQYF; v_gene: TRBV7-8; len: 14
CDR3aa: CASSPGGNHDTEAFF; v_gene: TRBV6-1; len: 15
CDR3aa: CASSQGSSGTFYEQYF; v_gene: TRBV4-3; len: 16
CDR3aa: CASSPSRQDYGYTF; v_gene: TRBV14; len: 14
CDR3aa: CASSSLQGGYNEQFF; v_gene: TRBV11-2; len: 15
CDR3aa: CASSRGTAGNQPQHF; v_gene: TRBV18; len: 15
CDR3aa: CTSSLSVGLDQETQYF; v_gene: TRBV7-9; len: 16
CDR3aa: CASKGTENYGYTF; v_gene: TRBV6-1; len: 13
CDR3aa: CASSPTGGRVEKLFF; v_gene: TRBV4-1; len: 15
CDR3aa: CASSYSGDPTDTQYF; v_gene: TRBV6-5; len: 15
CDR3aa: CASSPDTAQVAEAFF; v_gene: TRBV11-2; len: 15
CDR3aa: CASRESGDYEQYF; v_gene: TRBV19; len: 13
CDR3aa: CRGRQYTEAFF; v_gene: TRBV20-1; len: 11
CDR3aa: CASRSWQVEQYF; v_gene: TRBV28; len: 12
CDR3aa: CASSFYRDSGNTIYF; v_gene: TRBV7-2; len: 15
CDR3aa: CASTPETGWGAQTYGYTF; v_gene: TRBV28; len: 18
CDR3aa: CASSDRPRETQYF; v_gene: TRBV19; len: 13
CDR3aa: CASSLQTGAYSNQPQHF; v_gene: TRBV28; len: 17
CDR3aa: CASSFRGAGYNEQFF; v_gene: TRBV7-9; len: 15
CDR3aa: CASSLDGSSYEQYF; v_gene: TRBV6-5; len: 14
CDR3aa: CASSYSGGGQPQHF; v_gene: TRBV6-5; len: 14
CDR3aa: CASSLYRPASYEQYF; v_gene: TRBV7-9; len: 15
CDR3aa: CASSPAGEGGAGSGANVLTF; v_gene: TRBV28; len: 20
CDR3aa: CASSYSGRFNQPQHF; v_gene: TRBV6-6; len: 15
CDR3aa: CASSWGQGITEAFF; v_gene: TRBV27; len: 14
CDR3aa: CASSLGQGTDTQYF; v_gene: TRBV7-7; len: 14
CDR3aa: CASSPLGSSKEAFF; v_gene: TRBV18; len: 14
CDR3aa: CASSFYNPPGLSGNTGELFF; v_gene: TRBV27; len: 20
CDR3aa: CASSIASGGRAGTGELFF; v_gene: TRBV19; len: 18
CDR3aa: CASSLVQGRETQYF; v_gene: TRBV5-1; len: 14
CDR3aa: CASSYTGTYEQYF; v_gene: TRBV6-5; len: 13
CDR3aa: CASSLQAGTGGHEQYF; v_gene: TRBV7-2; len: 16
CDR3aa: CASSLGRLAGLQYF; v_gene: TRBV7-2; len: 14
CDR3aa: CASSQVAGDTDTQYF; v_gene: TRBV4-3; len: 15
CDR3aa: CAISERTGGAEQYF; v_gene: TRBV10-3; len: 14
CDR3aa: CASSQVSGQGFREQYF; v_gene: TRBV4-2; len: 16
CDR3aa: CASSLSGPQHF; v_gene: TRBV7-6; len: 11
CDR3aa: CASSEFSGTGMYGYTF; v_gene: TRBV5-1; len: 16
CDR3aa: CASRTQGANTEAFF; v_gene: TRBV6-6; len: 14
CDR3aa: CASMTGGLVGELFF; v_gene: TRBV7-6; len: 14
CDR3aa: CASSAGLSGNTIYF; v_gene: TRBV9; len: 14
CDR3aa: CASSLGQANTEAFF; v_gene: TRBV7-9; len: 14
CDR3aa: CASTPRTNEKLFF; v_gene: TRBV27; len: 13
CDR3aa: CASSLVREETQYF; v_gene: TRBV7-9; len: 13
CDR3aa: CASRGREKLFF; v_gene: TRBV6-5; len: 11
CDR3aa: CASSFSLAEEKLFF; v_gene: TRBV7-2; len: 14
CDR3aa: CASTLQGGNSGNTIYF; v_gene: TRBV6-6; len: 16
CDR3aa: CASSLWTGTASYEQYF; v_gene: TRBV28; len: 16
CDR3aa: CASSWGGVLTQYF; v_gene: TRBV28; len: 13
CDR3aa: CASSLAPNEGELFF; v_gene: TRBV5-1; len: 14
CDR3aa: CASSPTGTKNSQYF; v_gene: TRBV7-8; len: 14
CDR3aa: CASSERTGNYGYTF; v_gene: TRBV27; len: 14
CDR3aa: CAWLIRARVEETQYF; v_gene: TRBV30; len: 15
CDR3aa: CASSRQGGETQYF; v_gene: TRBV11-3; len: 13
CDR3aa: CASSPGGQVDYGYTF; v_gene: TRBV28; len: 15